The rows below give T cell receptor beta chains drawn from one sample of a study of blood T cells in healthy people across ages. TCRdb re-called the 5' RACE reads through MiXCR, storing one row per CDR3 protein. This sample carries about 940,000 distinct CDR3 sequences, 40% to 60% of them seen once, and the ten largest clones take under 15%. The sample was blood. Every receptor here comes from a man under 40 in good health. CDR3s leave out the opening cysteine and the closing phenylalanine or tryptophan. Fields, in order: D gene, V gene, CDR3 protein. The D gene is left open where the match is weak.

>TRBD1|TRBV9
ASSVGQGVYEQY
>TRBD1|TRBV29-1
SVDRGRNTGELF
>-|TRBV12-3/TRBV12-4
ASLHGGLYGYT
>-|TRBV27
ASRRGGASYEQY
>TRBD1|TRBV11-3
ASSSIIPNNRGYSYNEQF
>-|TRBV20-1
SASRTMNTEAF
>TRBD1|TRBV28
ASRPGTGADNEQF
>TRBD2|TRBV5-1
ASSKGLVSGTGELF
>TRBD1|TRBV7-2
ASSSGQTQETQY
>-|TRBV25-1
ASSGLVSYEQY
>-|TRBV29-1
SVERAPGANVLT
>-|TRBV4-2
ASSQDLPLTNSYEQY
>-|TRBV7-2
ASSPRGQRPLWNYGYT
>-|TRBV12-3/TRBV12-4
ASSLSGVSTDAQY
>TRBD1|TRBV20-1
SAGTGEPREQY
>-|TRBV4-2
ASSRPVGGIDTQY
>TRBD1|TRBV27
ASTHTGAYEQY
>-|TRBV29-1
SVVLTGDTQY
>-|TRBV20-1
SAYSLTTDTQY
>TRBD1|TRBV3-1
ASSQEGGQGRFRGYT
>-|TRBV4-3
ASSQAGRTTYNEQF
>-|TRBV29-1
SVARERGTDTQY
>TRBD2|TRBV3-1
ASSQERSGGSYEQY
>TRBD1|TRBV24-1
ATSPDRDTDTQY
>-|TRBV27
ASSEGVELYEQY
>-|TRBV29-1
SVSTGSGANVLT
>TRBD2|TRBV2
ASSERTSGDTQY
>TRBD2|TRBV2
ASRAGGAYNEQF
>-|TRBV20-1
SASILQNKNIQY
>TRBD1|TRBV30
AWSVYRGEQY
>TRBD1|TRBV27
ASSFQGDNQPQH
>TRBD1|TRBV6-6
ASSPEGAPLAGELF
>-|TRBV25-1
ASSAQGEKLF
>-|TRBV9
ASSPGGGRGLLIETQY
>TRBD2|TRBV6-1
ASSNGGGAYEQY
>TRBD2|TRBV29-1
SVGTSGMSYEQY
>-|TRBV29-1
SAVEPGRSSYEQY
>-|TRBV29-1
SVEDPGGADTQY
>TRBD2|TRBV14
ASSQGLVIKTQF
>TRBD2|TRBV20-1
SASPPAGAGDTQY
>-|TRBV5-1
ASSLETNQETQY
>-|TRBV7-2
ASSFPGRTNEQY
>-|TRBV6-5
ASSLTFRGLRHEQY
>-|TRBV6-2/TRBV6-3
ASSSPPVGRHLIYTEAF
>TRBD2|TRBV5-1
ASSLEEAGGLDTQY
>-|TRBV6-2/TRBV6-3
ASSRAGNYGYT
>-|TRBV10-3
AISESGGGNEKLF
>TRBD1|TRBV5-1
ASSLGQGANGDEQY
>TRBD1|TRBV28
ASNPGQGSNEKLF
>-|TRBV4-1
ASSHPNSPLH
>-|TRBV12-3/TRBV12-4
ASSLPVGLEGYGYT
>TRBD1|TRBV2
ASGYRQGTYEQY